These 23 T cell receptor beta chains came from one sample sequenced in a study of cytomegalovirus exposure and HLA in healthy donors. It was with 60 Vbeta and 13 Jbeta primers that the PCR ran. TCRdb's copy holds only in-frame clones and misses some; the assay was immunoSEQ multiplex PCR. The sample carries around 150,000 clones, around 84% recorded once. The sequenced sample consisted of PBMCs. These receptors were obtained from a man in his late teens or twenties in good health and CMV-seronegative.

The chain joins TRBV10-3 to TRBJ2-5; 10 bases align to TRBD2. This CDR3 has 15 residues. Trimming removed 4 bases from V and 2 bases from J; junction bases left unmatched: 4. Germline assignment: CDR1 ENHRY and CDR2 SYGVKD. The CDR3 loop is CAISGTSGLQETQYF. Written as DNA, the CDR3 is TGTGCCATCAGTGGGACTAGCGGATTACAAGAGACCCAGTACTTC.

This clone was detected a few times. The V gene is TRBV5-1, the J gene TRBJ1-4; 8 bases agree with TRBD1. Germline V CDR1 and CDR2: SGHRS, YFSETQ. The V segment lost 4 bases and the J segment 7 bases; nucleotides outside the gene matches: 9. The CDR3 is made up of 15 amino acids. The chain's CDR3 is CASSTTGVRGEKLFF. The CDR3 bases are TGCGCCAGCAGCACGACAGGGGTTAGGGGTGAAAAACTGTTTTTT.

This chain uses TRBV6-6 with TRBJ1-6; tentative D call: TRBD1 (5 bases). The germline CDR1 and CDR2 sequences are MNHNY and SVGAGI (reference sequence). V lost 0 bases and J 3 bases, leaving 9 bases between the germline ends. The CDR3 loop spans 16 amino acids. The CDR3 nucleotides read TGTGCCAGCAGTTACTCACAGGAGTTCTATAATTCACCCCTCCACTTT. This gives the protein CASSYSQEFYNSPLHF.

CDR3 amino acids: CASSRPFDSTNEKLFF. The CDR3 DNA reads TGTGCCAGCAGCCGCCCCTTCGACAGTACTAATGAAAAACTGTTTTTT. The rearrangement links TRBV7-9 to TRBJ1-4; tentative D call: TRBD1 (5 bases). Germline loops: CDR1 SEHNR, CDR2 FQNEAQ (reference sequence). CDR3 length: 16 residues. V shed 5 bases and J shed 2 bases, with 15 bases lying between them.

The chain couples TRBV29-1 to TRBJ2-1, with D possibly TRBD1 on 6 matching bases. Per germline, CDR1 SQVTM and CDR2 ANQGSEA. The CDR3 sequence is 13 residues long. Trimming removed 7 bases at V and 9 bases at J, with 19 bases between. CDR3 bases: TGCAGCGCCGAGGATTTACAGGGTAGTGAGCAGTTCTTC. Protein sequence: CSAEDLQGSEQFF.

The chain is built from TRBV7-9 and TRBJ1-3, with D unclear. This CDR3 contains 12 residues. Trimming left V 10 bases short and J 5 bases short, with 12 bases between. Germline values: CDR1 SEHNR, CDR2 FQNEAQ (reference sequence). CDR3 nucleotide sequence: TGTGCCACGGAGACCTTGAGAAACACCATATATTTT. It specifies CATETLRNTIYF.

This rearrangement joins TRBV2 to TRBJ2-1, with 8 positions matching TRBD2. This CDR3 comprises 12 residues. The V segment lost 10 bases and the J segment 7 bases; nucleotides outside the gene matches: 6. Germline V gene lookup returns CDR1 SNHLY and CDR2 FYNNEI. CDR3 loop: CATVTSGNEQFF. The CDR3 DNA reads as TGTGCCACGGTAACTAGCGGAAATGAGCAGTTCTTC.

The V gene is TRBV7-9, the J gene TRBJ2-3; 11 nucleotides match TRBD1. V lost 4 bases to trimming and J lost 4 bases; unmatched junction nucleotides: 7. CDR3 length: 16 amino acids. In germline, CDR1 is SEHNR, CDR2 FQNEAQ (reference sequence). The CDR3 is CASSYPRDRGSDTQYF. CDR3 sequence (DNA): TGTGCCAGCAGCTACCCCAGGGACAGGGGGTCAGATACGCAGTATTTT.

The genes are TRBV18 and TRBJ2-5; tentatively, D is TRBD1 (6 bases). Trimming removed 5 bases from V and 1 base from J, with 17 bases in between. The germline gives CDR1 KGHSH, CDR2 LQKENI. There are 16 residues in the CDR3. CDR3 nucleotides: TGTGCCAGCTCATCGGGATTGACAGGCCGCCAAGAGACCCAGTACTTC. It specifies CASSSGLTGRQETQYF.

This CDR3 reads CASSLETAIPLTEAFF. CDR3 bases: TGTGCCAGCAGTTTAGAGACAGCTATCCCACTTACTGAAGCTTTCTTT. The chain is built from TRBV28 and TRBJ1-1, with D maybe TRBD1 (5 bases). The CDR3 loop spans 16 amino acids. The germline CDR1 and CDR2 sequences are MDHEN and SYDVKM. Trimming shortened V by 2 bases and J by 5 bases, and 18 bases separated the two germline ends.

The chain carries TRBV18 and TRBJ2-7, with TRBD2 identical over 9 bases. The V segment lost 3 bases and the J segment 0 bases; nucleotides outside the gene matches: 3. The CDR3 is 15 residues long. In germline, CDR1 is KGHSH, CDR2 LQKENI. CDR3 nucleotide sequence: TGTGCCAGCTCACCCTCGACTAGCGGCTCCTACGAGCAGTACTTC. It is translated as CASSPSTSGSYEQYF.

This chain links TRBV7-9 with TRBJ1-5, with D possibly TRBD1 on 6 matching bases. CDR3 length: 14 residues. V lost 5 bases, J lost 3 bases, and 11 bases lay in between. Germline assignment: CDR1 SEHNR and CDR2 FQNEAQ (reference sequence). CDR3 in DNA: TGTGCCAGCAGCCTCGGACAGTCCAATCAGCCCCAGCATTTT. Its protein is CASSLGQSNQPQHF.

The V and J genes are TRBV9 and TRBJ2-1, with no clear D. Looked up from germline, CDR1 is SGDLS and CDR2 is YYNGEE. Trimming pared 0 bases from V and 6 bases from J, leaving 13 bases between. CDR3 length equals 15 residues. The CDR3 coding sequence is TGTGCCAGCAGCGTAGTAGACACTTCGGCCAATGAGCAGTTCTTC. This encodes CASSVVDTSANEQFF.

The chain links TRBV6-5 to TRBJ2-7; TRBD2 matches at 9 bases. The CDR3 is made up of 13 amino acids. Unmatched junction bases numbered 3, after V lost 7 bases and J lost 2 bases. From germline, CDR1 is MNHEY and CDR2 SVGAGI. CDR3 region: CASTASGTYEQYF. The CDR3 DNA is TGTGCCAGCACGGCTAGCGGGACCTACGAGCAGTACTTC.

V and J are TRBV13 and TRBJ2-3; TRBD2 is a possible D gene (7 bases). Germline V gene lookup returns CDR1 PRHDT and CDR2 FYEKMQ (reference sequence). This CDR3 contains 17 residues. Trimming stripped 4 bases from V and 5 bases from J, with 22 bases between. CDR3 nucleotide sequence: TGTGCCAGCAGCTCCCTCCGGCACGGGGGGCAGGAAGATACGCAGTATTTT. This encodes CASSSLRHGGQEDTQYF.

The DNA for the CDR3 is TGCGCCAGCAGCCACCCGGGGGTGGGGTATGGCTACACCTTC. Residues: CASSHPGVGYGYTF. This chain joins TRBV4-1 and TRBJ1-2, with TRBD1 as a possible D gene (5 bases). This CDR3 region has 14 residues. Trimming left V 3 bases short and J 5 bases short, with 13 bases between. Germline loops: CDR1 MGHRA, CDR2 YSYEKL.

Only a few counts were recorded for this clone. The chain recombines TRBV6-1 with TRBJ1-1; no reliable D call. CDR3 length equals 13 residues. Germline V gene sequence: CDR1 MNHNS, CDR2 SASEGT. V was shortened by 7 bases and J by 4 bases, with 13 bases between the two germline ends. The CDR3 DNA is TGTGCCAGCATCCGGGTTGTGGGCACTGAAGCTTTCTTT. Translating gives CASIRVVGTEAFF.

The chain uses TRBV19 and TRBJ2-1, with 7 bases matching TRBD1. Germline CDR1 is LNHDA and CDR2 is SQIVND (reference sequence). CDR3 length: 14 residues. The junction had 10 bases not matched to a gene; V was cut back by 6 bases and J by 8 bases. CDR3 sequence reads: CASSLRDRYHEQFF. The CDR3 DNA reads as TGTGCCAGTAGCCTCCGGGACAGATACCATGAGCAGTTCTTC. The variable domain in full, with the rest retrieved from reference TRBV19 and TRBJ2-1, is DGGITQSPKYLFRKEGQNVTLSCEQNLNHDAMYWYRQDPGQGLRLIYYSQIVNDFQKGDIAEGYSVSREKKESFPLTVTSAQKNPTAFYLCASSLRDRYHEQFFGPGTRLTVL.

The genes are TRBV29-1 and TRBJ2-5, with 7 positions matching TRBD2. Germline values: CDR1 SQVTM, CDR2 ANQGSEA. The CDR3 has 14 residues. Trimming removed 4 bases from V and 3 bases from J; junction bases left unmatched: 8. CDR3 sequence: CSVGSGGGEETQYF. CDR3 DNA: TGCAGCGTTGGGAGTGGGGGAGGGGAAGAGACCCAGTACTTC.

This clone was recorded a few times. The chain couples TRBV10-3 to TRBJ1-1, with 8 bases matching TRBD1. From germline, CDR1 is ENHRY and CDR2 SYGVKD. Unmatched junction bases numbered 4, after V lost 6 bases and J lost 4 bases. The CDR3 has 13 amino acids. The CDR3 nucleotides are TGTGCCATCAGGCAGGGGGCTGGCACTGAAGCTTTCTTT. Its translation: CAIRQGAGTEAFF.

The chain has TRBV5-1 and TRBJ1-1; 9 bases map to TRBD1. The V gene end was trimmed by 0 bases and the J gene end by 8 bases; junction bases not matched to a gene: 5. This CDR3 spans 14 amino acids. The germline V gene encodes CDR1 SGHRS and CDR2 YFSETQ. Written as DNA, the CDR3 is TGCGCCAGCAGCTTGGACAGGGGGCCCATCGAAGCTTTCTTT. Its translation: CASSLDRGPIEAFF.

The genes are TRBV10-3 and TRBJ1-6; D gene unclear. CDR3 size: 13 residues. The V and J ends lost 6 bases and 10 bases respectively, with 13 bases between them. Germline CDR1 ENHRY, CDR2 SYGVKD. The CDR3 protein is CAIRALGESPLHF. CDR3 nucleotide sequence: TGTGCCATCAGGGCCCTCGGGGAATCACCCCTCCACTTT.

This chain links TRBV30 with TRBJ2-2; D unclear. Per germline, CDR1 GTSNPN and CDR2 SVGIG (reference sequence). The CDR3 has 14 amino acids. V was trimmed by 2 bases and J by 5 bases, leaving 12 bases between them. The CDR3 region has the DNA TGTGCCTGGAGTCAAAACCGGAGAACCGGGGAGCTGTTTTTT. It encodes CAWSQNRRTGELFF.